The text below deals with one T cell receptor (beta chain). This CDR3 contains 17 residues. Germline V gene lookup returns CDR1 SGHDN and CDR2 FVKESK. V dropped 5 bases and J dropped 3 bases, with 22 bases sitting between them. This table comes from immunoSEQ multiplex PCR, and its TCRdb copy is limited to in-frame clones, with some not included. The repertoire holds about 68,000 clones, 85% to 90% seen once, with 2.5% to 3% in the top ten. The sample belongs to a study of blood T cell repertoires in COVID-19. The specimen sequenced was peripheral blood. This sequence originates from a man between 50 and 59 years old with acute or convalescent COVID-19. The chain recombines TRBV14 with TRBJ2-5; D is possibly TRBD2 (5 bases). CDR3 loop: CASSEKGAATTKETQYF. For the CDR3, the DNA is TGTGCCAGCAGCGAAAAGGGAGCTGCGACAACAAAAGAGACCCAGTACTTC.